This T cell receptor (beta chain) was recovered during a study of blood T cell repertoires in COVID-19. About the research overall: Italy, Spain and the United States were the sources of the convalescent and acute COVID-19 samples. T cells, B-cell-depleted T cells, or PBMCs supplied cDNA or gDNA.

The germline V gene encodes CDR1 SGHTA and CDR2 FQGNSA. CDR3 length: 15 amino acids. The V segment lost 1 base and the J segment 7 bases; nucleotides outside the gene matches: 6. Profiling relied on immunoSEQ multiplex PCR, and the TCRdb table lists in-frame clones only, not all of them. The sample has fewer than 350,000 clones, almost 85% seen once. The material sequenced was peripheral blood. This sequence originates from a human donor in a cohort sampled during active COVID-19. V and J are TRBV7-2 and TRBJ1-1; 10 positions agree with TRBD1. CDR3 bases: TGTGCCAGCAGCTTAGATATTGGGACAGGGGTTGAAGCTTTCTTT. Residues: CASSLDIGTGVEAFF.